The rows below give T cell receptor beta chains drawn from one sample of a study of blood T cell repertoires in COVID-19. Here immunoSEQ multiplex PCR was the method, and the copy in TCRdb shows in-frame clones only, minus some. Among about 250,000 clones, around 84% were seen once, and the ten largest hold 1.5% to 2%. Source material: PBMCs or T cells enriched from blood (not recorded which). All receptors come from a man aged 35 to 55 who had recovered from COVID-19. Both conserved end residues are part of each CDR3. A D gene is named only where the DNA matches it firmly. Clone size is shown for a subset of rows, as once, few, many or a class of expanded clone.

j_call: TRBJ2-1
d_call: NA
clone_size: NA
v_call: TRBV21-1
cdr3_nt: TGTGCCAGCAGCAGACTAGCCCAGAAAAACAATGAGCAGTTCTTC
cdr3_aa: CASSRLAQKNNEQFF

j_call: TRBJ2-1
d_call: TRBD2
clone_size: once
v_call: TRBV19
cdr3_nt: TGTGCCAGTAGTGCGTTAGCGGGAAGAGAGCAGTTCTTC
cdr3_aa: CASSALAGREQFF

j_call: TRBJ2-1
d_call: NA
clone_size: NA
v_call: TRBV4-3
cdr3_nt: TGCGCCAGCAGCCAAGATAGAGCGGCTGTGGGTTGGCGTGAGCAGTTCTTC
cdr3_aa: CASSQDRAAVGWREQFF

j_call: TRBJ2-3
d_call: TRBD1
clone_size: NA
v_call: TRBV5-5
cdr3_nt: TGTGCCAGCAGCCTCCCGGGACAGGGTTGGGATACGCAGTATTTT
cdr3_aa: CASSLPGQGWDTQYF

j_call: TRBJ1-5
d_call: NA
clone_size: NA
v_call: TRBV27
cdr3_nt: TGTGCCAGCAGTTTATACAGGGACCATCAGCCCCAGCATTTT
cdr3_aa: CASSLYRDHQPQHF

j_call: TRBJ2-7
d_call: TRBD2
clone_size: few
v_call: TRBV27
cdr3_nt: TGTGCCAGCAGGGCCCAACTAGCGGGGGCCTACGAGCAGTACTTC
cdr3_aa: CASRAQLAGAYEQYF

j_call: TRBJ2-1
d_call: TRBD2
clone_size: NA
v_call: TRBV5-1
cdr3_nt: TGCGCCAGCAGCTTTAACTTTCTAGCGGGGCTAGGGAATGAGCAGTTCTTC
cdr3_aa: CASSFNFLAGLGNEQFF

j_call: TRBJ2-1
d_call: NA
clone_size: NA
v_call: TRBV10-3
cdr3_nt: TGTGCCATCAGTGAGCTGAACCCGGCGGATGAGCAGTTCTTC
cdr3_aa: CAISELNPADEQFF

j_call: TRBJ1-1
d_call: NA
clone_size: NA
v_call: TRBV2
cdr3_nt: TGTGCCAGCAGTGAAGCGGCAGGGTCAGGCACTGAAGCTTTCTTT
cdr3_aa: CASSEAAGSGTEAFF

j_call: TRBJ2-3
d_call: NA
clone_size: NA
v_call: TRBV27
cdr3_nt: TGTGCCAGCAGTACGACTAGCACAGATACGCAGTATTTT
cdr3_aa: CASSTTSTDTQYF

j_call: TRBJ2-7
d_call: TRBD1
clone_size: NA
v_call: TRBV5-1
cdr3_nt: TGCGCCAGCAGCCGCTGGACAGGGCCCGGTGCCTACGAGCAGTACTTC
cdr3_aa: CASSRWTGPGAYEQYF

j_call: TRBJ1-6
d_call: NA
clone_size: NA
v_call: TRBV7-2
cdr3_nt: TGTGCCAGCAGCGTTAACTGGCGCAGGGTAAATTCACCCCTCCACTTT
cdr3_aa: CASSVNWRRVNSPLHF

j_call: TRBJ2-1
d_call: TRBD2
clone_size: few
v_call: TRBV6-4
cdr3_nt: TGTGCCAGCAGGCCCCGGGGAGGGTATGGTGAGCAGTTCTTC
cdr3_aa: CASRPRGGYGEQFF

j_call: TRBJ1-2
d_call: NA
clone_size: few
v_call: TRBV11-2
cdr3_nt: TGTGCCAGCAGCTTAGTAGCAGGGGATCACTATGGCTACACCTTC
cdr3_aa: CASSLVAGDHYGYTF

j_call: TRBJ1-1
d_call: NA
clone_size: NA
v_call: TRBV18
cdr3_nt: TGTGCCAGCTCTCTGGGTTTCCAGGCAACTGAAGCTTTCTTT
cdr3_aa: CASSLGFQATEAFF

j_call: TRBJ2-3
d_call: TRBD2
clone_size: NA
v_call: TRBV3-1/TRBV3-2
cdr3_nt: TGTGCCAGCAGCCTACTAGCGGGGGAAGATACGCAGTATTTT
cdr3_aa: CASSLLAGEDTQYF

j_call: TRBJ1-2
d_call: NA
clone_size: NA
v_call: TRBV19
cdr3_nt: TGTGCCAGTACGGCAGGCCTAAACTATGGCTACACCTTC
cdr3_aa: CASTAGLNYGYTF

j_call: TRBJ2-7
d_call: TRBD1
clone_size: NA
v_call: TRBV6-1
cdr3_nt: TGTGCCAGCAGTGATTTGACGAGTGTGGGACAGGGCAACTACGAGCAGTACTTC
cdr3_aa: CASSDLTSVGQGNYEQYF

j_call: TRBJ1-6
d_call: NA
clone_size: NA
v_call: TRBV10-3
cdr3_nt: TGTGCCATCAGTGAGCCTGGACTTAATTCACCCCTCCACTTT
cdr3_aa: CAISEPGLNSPLHF

j_call: TRBJ1-2
d_call: NA
clone_size: NA
v_call: TRBV12-2
cdr3_nt: TGTGCAAGTCCCTCCCGACAGGGGGACGGCTACACCTTC
cdr3_aa: CASPSRQGDGYTF

j_call: TRBJ1-4
d_call: TRBD1
clone_size: NA
v_call: TRBV5-4
cdr3_nt: TGTGCCAGCAGCTGGGGACAGGGCGGGAATGAAAAACTGTTTTTT
cdr3_aa: CASSWGQGGNEKLFF

j_call: TRBJ2-7
d_call: NA
clone_size: few
v_call: TRBV7-2
cdr3_nt: TGTGCCAGCAGCTTAGCACAGGGTTTCCACGAGCAGTACTTC
cdr3_aa: CASSLAQGFHEQYF

j_call: TRBJ2-3
d_call: TRBD2
clone_size: NA
v_call: TRBV13
cdr3_nt: TGTGCCAGCAGCAAACGGGGGGGCTGGGCAGATACGCAGTATTTT
cdr3_aa: CASSKRGGWADTQYF

j_call: TRBJ2-3
d_call: NA
clone_size: once
v_call: TRBV19
cdr3_nt: TGTGCCAGTAGTACGCGGGTCCACCTAGATACGCAGTATTTT
cdr3_aa: CASSTRVHLDTQYF

j_call: TRBJ2-6
d_call: TRBD1
clone_size: NA
v_call: TRBV5-4
cdr3_nt: TGTGCCAGCAGTATGACGACAGGGGGCTTACAAGGGGCCAACGTCCTGACTTTC
cdr3_aa: CASSMTTGGLQGANVLTF

j_call: TRBJ2-3
d_call: TRBD1
clone_size: NA
v_call: TRBV7-9
cdr3_nt: TGTGGGCCGGGACAGGTAACAGATACGCAGTATTTT
cdr3_aa: CGPGQVTDTQYF

j_call: TRBJ2-5
d_call: TRBD2
clone_size: NA
v_call: TRBV5-4
cdr3_nt: TGTGCCAGCAGCTTTAGCGGGAGGGCCGAAGAGACCCAGTACTTC
cdr3_aa: CASSFSGRAEETQYF

j_call: TRBJ1-4
d_call: NA
clone_size: NA
v_call: TRBV27
cdr3_nt: TGTGCCAGCAGTACACAAGACTGGGAAAAACTGTTTTTT
cdr3_aa: CASSTQDWEKLFF

j_call: TRBJ1-1
d_call: TRBD1
clone_size: NA
v_call: TRBV5-1
cdr3_nt: TGCGCCAGCAGCCAGACAGGGGAGGGGACTGAAGCTTTCTTT
cdr3_aa: CASSQTGEGTEAFF

j_call: TRBJ1-1
d_call: NA
clone_size: NA
v_call: TRBV28
cdr3_nt: TGTGCCACAGTGGACAGCGCCAACACTGAAGCTTTCTTT
cdr3_aa: CATVDSANTEAFF

j_call: TRBJ1-5
d_call: NA
clone_size: NA
v_call: TRBV18
cdr3_nt: TGTGCCAGCTCACCGGGACTCGGCAATCAGCCCCAGCATTTT
cdr3_aa: CASSPGLGNQPQHF

j_call: TRBJ2-1
d_call: NA
clone_size: NA
v_call: TRBV3-1/TRBV3-2
cdr3_nt: TGTGCCAGCAGCCTAGGACAGTCCAATGAGCAGTTCTTC
cdr3_aa: CASSLGQSNEQFF

j_call: TRBJ2-5
d_call: TRBD2
clone_size: NA
v_call: TRBV20-1
cdr3_nt: TGCAGTGCTAGTCCCGGGACTAGCGGGGGGGTAGGAGAGACCCAGTACTTC
cdr3_aa: CSASPGTSGGVGETQYF

j_call: TRBJ2-2
d_call: TRBD2
clone_size: NA
v_call: TRBV5-1
cdr3_nt: TGCGCCAGCAGCTTGGCCGGGACTAGCGGGAGTTTAAACACCGGGGAGCTGTTTTTT
cdr3_aa: CASSLAGTSGSLNTGELFF

j_call: TRBJ1-5
d_call: NA
clone_size: NA
v_call: TRBV6-4
cdr3_nt: TGTGCCAGCAGTGAAGCGGTTCATCAGCCCCAGCATTTT
cdr3_aa: CASSEAVHQPQHF

j_call: TRBJ2-1
d_call: NA
clone_size: NA
v_call: TRBV9
cdr3_nt: TGTGCCAGCAGCGTAGTCGGAGGGGACTCCTCTGAGCAGTTCTTC
cdr3_aa: CASSVVGGDSSEQFF

j_call: TRBJ2-3
d_call: NA
clone_size: NA
v_call: TRBV7-6
cdr3_nt: TGTGCCAGCAGCTTAGGTACAGGGAACACAGATACGCAGTATTTT
cdr3_aa: CASSLGTGNTDTQYF

j_call: TRBJ2-3
d_call: NA
clone_size: NA
v_call: TRBV5-1
cdr3_nt: TGCGCCAGCAGCTTGGTGACTATAGCCGAAGAGAGTACGCAGTATTTT
cdr3_aa: CASSLVTIAEESTQYF

j_call: TRBJ1-6
d_call: TRBD1
clone_size: NA
v_call: TRBV12-3/TRBV12-4
cdr3_nt: TGTGCCAGCCAAGGGAAGACAGGGTTCACCCTCCACTTT
cdr3_aa: CASQGKTGFTLHF

j_call: TRBJ1-4
d_call: NA
clone_size: NA
v_call: TRBV11-2
cdr3_nt: TGTGCCAGCAGCTACGGGAACCGGGCCGATGGGGAAAAACTGTTTTTT
cdr3_aa: CASSYGNRADGEKLFF

j_call: TRBJ2-4
d_call: TRBD2
clone_size: once
v_call: TRBV5-3
cdr3_nt: TGTGCCAGAAGCCGACGAGAGACTAGCGAGTACATTCAGTACTTC
cdr3_aa: CARSRRETSEYIQYF

j_call: TRBJ2-5
d_call: TRBD2
clone_size: NA
v_call: TRBV2
cdr3_nt: TGTGCCAGCAGTGAGGGACTAGCGGGAAATGCCGGAGAGACCCAGTACTTC
cdr3_aa: CASSEGLAGNAGETQYF

j_call: TRBJ1-2
d_call: TRBD1
clone_size: once
v_call: TRBV6-5
cdr3_nt: TGTGCCAGCAGTTACACAGGGGGCTCTGGTGGCTACACCTTC
cdr3_aa: CASSYTGGSGGYTF